Each of the 26 T cell receptor beta chains below was sequenced from the same sample in a study of shared clonotypes between healthy human individuals. Repertoires were generated with immunoSEQ multiplex PCR, while TCRdb's copy carries only in-frame clones and drops some. The table records over 75,000 clones, almost 70% of them present only once. The source material was memory CD8+ T cells sorted from blood. Described subset: CD45RO+ cells pooled with CCR7-negative TemRA cells. These receptors all come from a man aged 25 to 45 in good health.

In DNA form, the CDR3 reads TGTGCCAGCAGCTTGGCCAGATTCGAGCAGTACTTC. Translation gives CASSLARFEQYF. This rearrangement joins TRBV5-5 to TRBJ2-7; no firm D call. This CDR3 has 12 residues. CDR1 SGHKS and CDR2 YYEKEE come from the germline V gene (reference sequence). Trimming stripped 0 bases from V and 6 bases from J, with 7 bases between.

The chain employs TRBV28 and TRBJ2-7, with D possibly TRBD2 on 6 matching bases. Germline V lookup: CDR1 MDHEN, CDR2 SYDVKM. The V gene lost 10 bases and the J gene lost 2 bases, with 9 bases spanning the gap. CDR3 length: 11 residues. CDR3 sequence (DNA): TGTGCCATCTCGGGGGCCTACGAGCAGTACTTC. Translating it yields CAISGAYEQYF.

The rearrangement links TRBV29-1 to TRBJ1-1; 7 bases map to TRBD1. This CDR3 is built from 12 residues. Germline V lookup: CDR1 SQVTM, CDR2 ANQGSEA. V trimming: 7 bases; J trimming: 4 bases; junction bases outside the gene matches: 6. The DNA for the CDR3 is TGCAGCGGTGACAGGGATTTCACTGAAGCTTTCTTT. This encodes CSGDRDFTEAFF.

This clone was counted at least ten times. The chain carries TRBV7-9 and TRBJ1-5; D unresolved. This CDR3 has 16 residues. Trimming removed 5 bases from V and 2 bases from J, with 16 bases in between. Germline CDR1 is SEHNR and CDR2 is FQNEAQ (reference sequence). In nucleotides, the CDR3 is TGTGCCAGCAGCCCGGATGGGGTGGCGGGCAATCAGCCCCAGCATTTT. Translating gives CASSPDGVAGNQPQHF.

This clone has ten or more counts. The rearrangement links TRBV23-1 to TRBJ2-7; TRBD2 matches at 12 bases. TRBV23-1 is flagged as an ORF with uncertain function. The CDR3 totals 18 residues. Trimming took 2 bases from V and 3 from J; bases not matched to a gene: 11. CDR3 in amino acids: CASSQRGKVTSGSYEQYF. The DNA of the CDR3 is TGCGCCAGCAGTCAACGGGGAAAAGTGACTAGCGGGAGCTACGAGCAGTACTTC.

The chain combines TRBV6-1 with TRBJ2-7; D might be TRBD2 (6 bases). Per the germline V gene, CDR1 is MNHNS and CDR2 is SASEGT. The CDR3 consists of 15 residues. The V end was cut by 1 base, the J end by 0 bases, with 10 bases between. CDR3 region: CASSEGPGASYEQYF. CDR3 DNA sequence: TGTGCCAGCAGTGAAGGTCCGGGAGCCTCCTACGAGCAGTACTTC.

The chain has TRBV13 and TRBJ2-1; TRBD2 might be the D (5 bases). Germline CDR1 is PRHDT and CDR2 is FYEKMQ (reference sequence). The length of the CDR3 is 14 residues. The germline V and J ends were trimmed by 6 bases and 8 bases, with 17 bases remaining between them. Written as DNA, the CDR3 is TGTGCCAGCAGTCCGGGATCCGGCGACGATGAGCAGTTCTTC. This gives the protein CASSPGSGDDEQFF.

This clone has more than one count but fewer than ten. The DNA of the CDR3 is TGTGCCAGCTTTAGAGCGGGCTCCTACAATGAGCAGTTCTTC. Amino acid sequence: CASFRAGSYNEQFF. The gene calls are TRBV2 and TRBJ2-1, with D perhaps TRBD2 (6 bases). Trimming removed 8 bases from V and 0 bases from J, with 11 bases in between. Germline-derived CDR1 and CDR2 are SNHLY and FYNNEI. The CDR3 has 14 residues. Together with reference TRBV2 and TRBJ2-1, the CDR3 gives the full variable domain: EPEVTQTPSHQVTQMGQEVILRCVPISNHLYFYWYRQILGQKVEFLVSFYNNEISEKSEIFDDQFSVERPDGSNFTLKIRSTKLEDSAMYFCASFRAGSYNEQFFGPGTRLTVL.

Concerning this clone: This sequence is one base from a far larger clone and is likely a read error. Other DNA variants within this sample encode the same CDR3. This chain links TRBV4-1 with TRBJ1-2, with 10 nucleotides matching TRBD1. CDR1 and CDR2 from the germline V gene are MGHRA and YSYEKL. The CDR3 covers 18 residues. The CDR3 region has the DNA TGCGCCAGCAGCCGACTGCCCGGGACAGGGGATACTTTTTATGGTTACACCTTC. Translated: CASSRLPGTGDTFYGYTF.

The CDR3 DNA follows: TGCAGCGCGGGCCACGGCTCCTACGAGCAGTACTTC. This gives the protein CSAGHGSYEQYF. The chain uses TRBV29-1 and TRBJ2-7; D is undetermined. Germline CDR1 SQVTM, CDR2 ANQGSEA. V dropped 7 bases and J dropped 0 bases, with 10 bases sitting between them. This CDR3 contains 12 residues.

The rearrangement joins TRBV28 to TRBJ2-1, with 8 bases lining up with TRBD2. The ends lost 4 bases at V and 12 bases at J; junction bases unmatched: 2. The CDR3 is 11 amino acids. Per germline, CDR1 MDHEN and CDR2 SYDVKM. The chain's CDR3 is CASSSGLAQFF. In nucleotides, the CDR3 is TGTGCCAGCAGTTCTGGACTAGCGCAGTTCTTC. The full variable domain, completed using reference TRBV28 and TRBJ2-1, is DVKVTQSSRYLVKRTGEKVFLECVQDMDHENMFWYRQDPGLGLRLIYFSYDVKMKEKGDIPEGYSVSREKKERFSLILESASTNQTSMYLCASSSGLAQFFGPGTRLTVL.

A note on this clone: The same CDR3 also results from other DNA sequences found in this sample. The V call is TRBV6-6, the J call TRBJ2-7; D gene unclear. This CDR3 comprises 12 residues. The germline V gene encodes CDR1 MNHNY and CDR2 SVGAGI (reference sequence). The V end was cut by 6 bases, the J end by 2 bases, with 8 bases between. CDR3 sequence reads: CASRALTYEQYF. CDR3 sequence (DNA): TGTGCCAGCAGGGCCCTTACCTACGAGCAGTACTTC.

CDR3 protein: CASSPRTGDAGELFF. The CDR3 nucleotides are TGTGCCAGCAGCCCACGGACAGGGGATGCCGGGGAGCTGTTTTTT. The rearrangement links TRBV7-2 to TRBJ2-2; 9 nucleotides line up with TRBD1. Germline CDR1 reads SGHTA; CDR2 reads FQGNSA. CDR3 length equals 15 residues. With 5 bases clipped from V and 6 bases from J, the junction kept 7 bases outside the gene matches. Together with reference TRBV7-2 and TRBJ2-2, the CDR3 gives the full variable domain: GAGVSQSPSNKVTEKGKDVELRCDPISGHTALYWYRQSLGQGLEFLIYFQGNSAPDKSGLPSDRFSAERTGGSVSTLTIQRTQQEDSAVYLCASSPRTGDAGELFFGEGSRLTVL.

The chain joins TRBV5-1 to TRBJ2-4, with a possible D match to TRBD1 (6 bases). This CDR3 spans 15 amino acids. Per the germline V gene, CDR1 is SGHRS and CDR2 is YFSETQ. V was shortened by 1 base and J by 7 bases, with 15 bases between the two germline ends. The CDR3 sequence: CASSLSGPQGNIQYF. The CDR3 DNA reads as TGCGCCAGCAGCTTGTCGGGACCTCAGGGGAACATTCAGTACTTC.

In regard to this clone: Other DNA sequences of this sample code for an identical CDR3. The rearrangement uses TRBV9 and TRBJ1-4; D call uncertain. Per germline, CDR1 SGDLS and CDR2 YYNGEE. The CDR3 is made up of 12 amino acids. V was pared by 7 bases and J by 5 bases, with 9 bases between. The DNA of the CDR3 is TGTGCCAGCTCGGGATTGAATGAAAAACTGTTTTTT. Translated: CASSGLNEKLFF.

This clone came up many times. The chain links TRBV7-9 to TRBJ2-1, with D maybe TRBD1 (6 bases). CDR1 SEHNR and CDR2 FQNEAQ come from the germline V gene (reference sequence). This CDR3 region has 15 residues. The V end lost 0 bases, the J end lost 6 bases, and 12 bases lay between the germline ends. CDR3 loop: CASSLALQGLNEQFF. CDR3 nucleotide sequence: TGTGCCAGCAGCTTAGCGCTTCAGGGGCTCAATGAGCAGTTCTTC.

The CDR3 is CASSFGGSQPQHF. The CDR3 nucleotides are TGTGCCAGCAGCTTTGGAGGAAGTCAGCCCCAGCATTTT. The chain carries TRBV7-2 and TRBJ1-5; D remains ambiguous. Between the trimmed V and J ends, which lost 3 bases and 6 bases, there was a span of 9 bases. Looked up from germline, CDR1 is SGHTA and CDR2 is FQGNSA. The CDR3 is 13 amino acids.

This chain uses TRBV6-6 with TRBJ2-7; tentatively, D is TRBD1 or TRBD2 (6 bases each). The CDR3 is made up of 12 amino acids. Germline values: CDR1 MNHNY, CDR2 SVGAGI (reference sequence). The germline V and J ends were trimmed by 8 bases and 4 bases, with 12 bases remaining between them. CDR3 region: CASGTGRYEQYF. The CDR3 region has the DNA TGTGCCAGCGGAACAGGGAGGTACGAGCAGTACTTC.

The genes are TRBV9 and TRBJ2-7, with 12 positions matching TRBD1. J gave up 6 bases and V 2 bases, and 6 bases lay outside the gene matches. Germline assignment: CDR1 SGDLS and CDR2 YYNGEE. The CDR3 covers 15 residues. The DNA of the CDR3 is TGTGCCAGCAGCGTGGACGGGACAGGGGGCTCCGAGCAGTACTTC. This translates into CASSVDGTGGSEQYF.

This chain uses TRBV4-3 with TRBJ2-1; 11 nucleotides match TRBD2. The V segment lost 4 bases and the J segment 0 bases; nucleotides outside the gene matches: 2. The CDR3 covers 16 residues. Germline V gives CDR1 LGHNA, CDR2 YSLEER. CDR3 sequence (DNA): TGCGCCAGCAGCCTCGGGACTAGCGGCTCCTACAATGAGCAGTTCTTC. As protein: CASSLGTSGSYNEQFF.

V is TRBV20-1 and J is TRBJ1-2; D is unclear. Germline V gives CDR1 DFQATT, CDR2 SNEGSKA (reference sequence). V was cut by 5 bases and J by 6 bases, with 10 bases left in between. The CDR3 length is 11 residues. CDR3: CSARRVDGYTF. The CDR3 DNA sequence: TGCAGTGCTCGTCGGGTGGATGGCTACACCTTC.

The chain couples TRBV7-6 to TRBJ2-1, with TRBD1 matching over 10 bases. V gave up 1 base and J gave up 5 bases; unmatched junction bases: 2. This CDR3 contains 15 residues. Per germline, CDR1 SGHVS and CDR2 FNYEAQ. Here the CDR3 reads CASSLGTGGHNEQFF. CDR3 nucleotide sequence: TGTGCCAGCAGCTTAGGGACAGGGGGGCACAATGAGCAGTTCTTC.

The chain recombines TRBV7-9 with TRBJ2-3; perhaps TRBD2 as D (5 bases). The CDR3 is made up of 13 amino acids. V was shortened by 8 bases and J by 6 bases, with 15 bases between the two germline ends. CDR1 is SEHNR and CDR2 is FQNEAQ in the germline V gene (reference sequence). The chain's CDR3 is CASVGLATDTQYF. CDR3 DNA: TGTGCCAGCGTCGGGCTAGCAACGGATACGCAGTATTTT.

The CDR3 sequence: CASSLSQGLETQYF. The CDR3 nucleotides are TGTGCCAGCAGTTTATCGCAGGGGCTTGAGACCCAGTACTTC. The chain employs TRBV27 and TRBJ2-5; D perhaps matches TRBD1 (6 bases). The V gene's germline CDR1 is MNHEY and CDR2 SMNVEV (reference sequence). The CDR3 length is 14 residues. Between the trimmed V and J ends, which lost 0 bases and 5 bases, there was a span of 10 bases.

This chain links TRBV27 with TRBJ2-1; possible D gene TRBD2, 6 bases. There are 14 residues in the CDR3. V gave up 6 bases and J gave up 8 bases, with 17 bases separating them. Looked up from germline, CDR1 is MNHEY and CDR2 is SMNVEV (reference sequence). This CDR3 is CASSGLSALYEQFF. Written as DNA, the CDR3 is TGTGCCAGCAGCGGACTAAGCGCCTTGTATGAGCAGTTCTTC.

J is TRBJ2-2 and V is TRBV7-2, with D perhaps matching TRBD1 (6 bases). The V gene's germline CDR1 is SGHTA and CDR2 FQGNSA. V was pared by 9 bases and J by 0 bases, with 14 bases between. This CDR3 is built from 15 residues. The CDR3 sequence is CASLTGSANTGELFF. The CDR3 region has the DNA TGTGCCAGTTTGACAGGATCGGCGAACACCGGGGAGCTGTTTTTT.